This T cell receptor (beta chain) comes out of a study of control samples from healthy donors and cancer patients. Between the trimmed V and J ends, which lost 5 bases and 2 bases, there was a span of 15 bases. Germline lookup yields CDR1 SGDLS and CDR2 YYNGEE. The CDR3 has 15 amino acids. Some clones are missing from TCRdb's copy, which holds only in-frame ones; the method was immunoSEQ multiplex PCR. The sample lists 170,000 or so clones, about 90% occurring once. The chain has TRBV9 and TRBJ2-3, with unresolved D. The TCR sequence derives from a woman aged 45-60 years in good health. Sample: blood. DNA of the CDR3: TGTGCCAGCAGTCCTACAACGGACGACACAGATACGCAGTATTTT. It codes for CASSPTTDDTDTQYF.